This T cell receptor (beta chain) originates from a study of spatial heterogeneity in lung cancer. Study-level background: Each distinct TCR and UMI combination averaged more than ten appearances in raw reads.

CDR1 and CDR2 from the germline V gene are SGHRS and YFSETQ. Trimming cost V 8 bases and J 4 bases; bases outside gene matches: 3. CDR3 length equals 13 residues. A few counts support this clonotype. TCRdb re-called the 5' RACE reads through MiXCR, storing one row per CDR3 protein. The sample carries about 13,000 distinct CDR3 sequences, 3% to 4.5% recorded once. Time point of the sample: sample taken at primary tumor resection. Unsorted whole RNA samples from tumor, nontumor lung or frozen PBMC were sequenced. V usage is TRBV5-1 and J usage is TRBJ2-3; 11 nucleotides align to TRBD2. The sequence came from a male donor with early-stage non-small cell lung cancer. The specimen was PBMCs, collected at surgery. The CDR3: CASSGRDADTQYF. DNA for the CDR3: TGCGCCAGTAGCGGGAGGGACGCAGATACGCAGTATTTT. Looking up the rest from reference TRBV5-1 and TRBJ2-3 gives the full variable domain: KAGVTQTPRYLIKTRGQQVTLSCSPISGHRSVSWYQQTPGQGLQFLFEYFSETQRNKGNFPGRFSGRQFSNSRSEMNVSTLELGDSALYLCASSGRDADTQYFGPGTRLTVL.